This entry lists 2 T cell receptor beta chains sequenced from one sample in a study of blood T cells in healthy people across ages (dated by TCRdb to between 2014 and 2017). Library construction relied on 5' RACE. The sample was run on an Illumina HiSeq 2500. A second PCR of 7 to 11 cycles was performed with a sample-barcoded 5' primer and a J-beta primer mix. TCRdb reprocessed the public reads (quality trimming at Q25 with fastp, clone calling with MiXCR) and kept in-frame beta chains. Identical CDR3 proteins give one entry, which carries the most common genes and DNA. This sample holds nearly 800,000 distinct CDR3 sequences; around 50% were observed only once. The leading ten clones occupy roughly 24% of the sample. Specimen: blood. The receptors shown here come from a man aged 40-55 years in good health.

This clonotype was seen only a few times. The chain is built from TRBV7-9 and TRBJ2-7; D gene uncertain. Per the germline V gene, CDR1 is SEHNR and CDR2 is FQNEAQ (reference sequence). The CDR3 has 14 residues. The V end lost 9 bases, the J end lost 6 bases, and 21 bases lay between the germline ends. CDR3 coding DNA: TGTGCCAGTGTCGACTTTCGAAGGATCGGCGAGCAGTACTTC. This translates into CASVDFRRIGEQYF.

This clonotype was detected a few times. This chain uses TRBV6-1 with TRBJ2-1; TRBD1 agrees at 7 bases. The junction had 9 bases not matched to a gene; V was cut back by 1 base and J by 9 bases. The CDR3 sequence is 15 residues long. In germline, CDR1 is MNHNS, CDR2 SASEGT. In DNA, the CDR3 is TGTGCCAGCAGTGAAGGTCCAGGGGGTTATTTTGAGCAGTTCTTC. Protein product: CASSEGPGGYFEQFF.